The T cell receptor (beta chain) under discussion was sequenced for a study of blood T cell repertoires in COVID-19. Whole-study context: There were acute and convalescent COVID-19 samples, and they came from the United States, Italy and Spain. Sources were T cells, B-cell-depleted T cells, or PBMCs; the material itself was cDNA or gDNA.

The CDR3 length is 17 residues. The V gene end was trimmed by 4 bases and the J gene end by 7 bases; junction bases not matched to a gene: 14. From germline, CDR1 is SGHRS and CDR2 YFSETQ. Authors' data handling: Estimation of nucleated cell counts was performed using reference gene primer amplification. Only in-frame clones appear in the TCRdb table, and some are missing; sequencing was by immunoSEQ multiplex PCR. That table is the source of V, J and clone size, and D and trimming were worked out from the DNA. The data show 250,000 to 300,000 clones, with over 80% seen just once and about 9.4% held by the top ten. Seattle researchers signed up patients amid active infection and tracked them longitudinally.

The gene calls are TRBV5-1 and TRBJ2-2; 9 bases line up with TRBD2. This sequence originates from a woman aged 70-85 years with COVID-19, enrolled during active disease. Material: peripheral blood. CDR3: CASSRDRFSGSDGELFF. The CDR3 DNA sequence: TGCGCCAGCAGCCGGGACAGATTTAGCGGGAGTGACGGGGAGCTGTTTTTT. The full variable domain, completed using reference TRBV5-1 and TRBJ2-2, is KAGVTQTPRYLIKTRGQQVTLSCSPISGHRSVSWYQQTPGQGLQFLFEYFSETQRNKGNFPGRFSGRQFSNSRSEMNVSTLELGDSALYLCASSRDRFSGSDGELFFGEGSRLTVL.